This T cell receptor beta chain appears in the sequencing data of a study of lymphopenia after photon versus proton radiotherapy. General study findings and limits: Better survival with proton therapy was suggested as possible, not demonstrated. Relative stability marked proton patients; photon patients lost diversity and naive cells. Post-nadir TCR diversity decline inversely tracked overall survival among those who died. Post-nadir diversity loss with photons came from oligoclonal expansion, particularly CD8+ Temra cells.

The V gene end was trimmed by 0 bases and the J gene end by 3 bases; junction bases not matched to a gene: 12. The CDR3 spans 19 residues. In germline, CDR1 is LGHNA, CDR2 YSLEER. Comments on this clone: Its target is not known.

Method: immunoSEQ multiplex PCR; TCRdb's copy keeps in-frame clones and lacks some. The sample yields fewer than 25,000 clones, more than 85% seen once. This specimen consisted of peripheral blood, obtained from a patient treated with proton-based radiotherapy. This TCR was recovered from a man at least 80 years old with esophageal cancer. The gene calls are TRBV4-3 and TRBJ1-5, with 9 bases that match TRBD1. The CDR3 bases are TGCGCCAGCAGCCAAGACTATTTCCCCGGGACAGGGACCAATCAGCCCCAGCATTTT. Its translation: CASSQDYFPGTGTNQPQHF.